This T cell receptor (beta chain) was captured in a study of blood T cell repertoires in COVID-19. The length of the CDR3 is 15 residues. The germline V gene has CDR1 SEHNR and CDR2 FQNEAQ (reference sequence). Losses at the gene ends were 2 bases for V and 3 bases for J; bases not matched to a gene: 6. Original processing methods: Estimates of nucleated cell counts were drawn from the amplification of reference gene primers. TCRdb keeps only in-frame clones here, not all; method: immunoSEQ multiplex PCR. The V and J calls and clone size were taken over from that table, and D and trimming were inferred from the DNA. The data hold around 250,000 clones, with approximately 86% observed a single time. This clone was recorded once.

The receptor's source is a human donor in a cohort sampled during active COVID-19. This chain uses TRBV7-9 with TRBJ2-7; 8 bases are a match to TRBD2. The sequenced sample consisted of peripheral blood. The DNA for the CDR3 is TGTGCCAGCAGCTTAACTAGCGGAGGTCTCTACGAGCAGTACTTC. It yields the protein CASSLTSGGLYEQYF.